Shown below are 28 T cell receptor beta chains from a single sample sequenced in a study of human T cells and chemical hapten exposure. Time point meaning: patch test 3, about 24 weeks after DPC sensitization. Regarding treatment: therapeutic diphenylcyclopropenone sensitization with weekly scalp DPC. TCRdb re-derived calls from the RACE reads in MiXCR, one entry per CDR3 protein. Of under 200,000 distinct CDR3 sequences detected, roughly 26% appear once; the ten largest clones hold under 2.5%. The input for sequencing was whole blood, taken in connection with sensitization to the hapten diphenylcyclopropenone (DPC). The receptors were gathered from a woman aged 18-35 years with alopecia areata. Some clones in this sample may be carry-over from other donors' samples.

The chain joins TRBV20-1 to TRBJ2-1; 8 bases are shared with TRBD2. This CDR3 has 15 residues. In germline, CDR1 is DFQATT, CDR2 SNEGSKA (reference sequence). V lost 0 bases and J lost 2; bases outside the gene matches: 3. CDR3 region: CSARDLGLAYNEQFF. The CDR3 DNA sequence: TGCAGTGCTAGAGATTTGGGACTAGCCTACAATGAGCAGTTCTTC.

There are a few counts of this clonotype. The rearrangement joins TRBV3-1 to TRBJ1-2; D is unresolved. V was trimmed by 1 base and J by 8 bases, leaving 17 bases between them. The V gene's germline CDR1 is LGHDT and CDR2 YNNKEL (reference sequence). This CDR3 has 15 residues. Here the CDR3 DNA reads TGTGCCAGCAGCCAAGCGAGGGAGGAAGGTAACGGCTACACCTTC. Translation: CASSQAREEGNGYTF.

This clonotype was seen just once. DNA of the CDR3: TGTGCCAGCAGCCCCTACGGCTCCCGGGGTACCGGGGAGCTGTTTTTT. It yields the protein CASSPYGSRGTGELFF. The chain is built from TRBV12-3 or TRBV12-4 and TRBJ2-2; D is possibly TRBD2 (5 bases). The V end was cut by 6 bases, the J end by 5 bases, with 19 bases between. This CDR3 has 16 amino acids.

As to this clonotype: Its ends do not fully match the called genes, so a read error is possible. CDR3 sequence reads: CSARDLGANHGYTF. DNA of the CDR3: TGCAGTGCTAGAGATTTAGGGGCTAACCATGGCTACACCTTC. This chain connects TRBV20-1 to TRBJ1-2, with D possibly matching TRBD1 (5 bases). This CDR3 has 14 residues. Germline assignment: CDR1 DFQATT and CDR2 SNEGSKA (reference sequence).

This clonotype was counted many times. The chain combines TRBV25-1 with TRBJ1-1, with D possibly being TRBD1 (5 bases). Germline V lookup: CDR1 MGHDK, CDR2 SYGVNS. The CDR3 is made up of 12 amino acids. The germline V and J ends were trimmed by 3 bases and 5 bases, with 7 bases remaining between them. CDR3: CASSDGATEAFF. The CDR3 DNA reads as TGTGCCAGCAGTGACGGGGCGACTGAAGCTTTCTTT.

This clonotype has just a few counts. V usage is TRBV6-2 or TRBV6-3 and J usage is TRBJ2-1; 11 nucleotides align to TRBD1. Germline V lookup: CDR1 MNHEY, CDR2 SVGEGT. The V gene end was trimmed by 7 bases and the J gene end by 6 bases; junction bases not matched to a gene: 8. This CDR3 contains 15 residues. For the CDR3, the DNA is TGTGCCAGCAATTTTGGCGGGACAGGGGGCAATGAGCAGTTCTTC. Its translation is CASNFGGTGGNEQFF.

This chain links TRBV29-1 with TRBJ2-7; possibly TRBD1 for D (6 bases). V lost 0 bases, J lost 5 bases, and 17 bases lay in between. The CDR3 spans 15 residues. Germline CDR1 is SQVTM and CDR2 is ANQGSEA. CDR3 sequence: CSVEDQGGALNEQYF. The CDR3 region has the DNA TGCAGCGTTGAAGATCAAGGGGGAGCGCTAAACGAGCAGTACTTC.

This clonotype was seen many times. V and J are TRBV12-3 or TRBV12-4 and TRBJ1-1; D is undetermined. The ends were cut back, 3 bases at V and 1 base at J, with 6 bases in the middle. CDR3 length equals 13 residues. CDR3 sequence (DNA): TGTGCCAGCAGTTTTATGGAGAACACTGAAGCTTTCTTT. This sequence encodes CASSFMENTEAFF.

This chain uses TRBV7-2 with TRBJ2-1; D possibly corresponds to TRBD1 (5 bases). CDR1 is SGHTA, CDR2 FQGNSA, per germline. This CDR3 comprises 15 residues. The V end was cut by 3 bases, the J end by 0 bases, with 9 bases between. Here the CDR3 DNA reads TGTGCCAGCAGCTTGGGGCGGAACTCCTACAATGAGCAGTTCTTC. The encoded protein is CASSLGRNSYNEQFF.

This clonotype came up many times. This chain joins TRBV3-1 and TRBJ2-7, with D unresolved. The CDR3 is 11 amino acids. Germline CDR1 is LGHDT and CDR2 is YNNKEL (reference sequence). The V end was cut by 5 bases, the J end by 2 bases, with 4 bases between. DNA of the CDR3: TGTGCCAGCAGCTTCGCCTACGAGCAGTACTTC. This translates into CASSFAYEQYF.

A few counts support this clonotype. The chain couples TRBV18 to TRBJ2-7; TRBD2 aligns across 9 bases. The junction had 3 bases not matched to a gene; V was cut back by 2 bases and J by 1 base. The germline V gene has CDR1 KGHSH and CDR2 LQKENI. The CDR3 extends over 15 amino acids. CDR3 in DNA: TGTGCCAGCTCACCATCTAGCGGGGCTTCCTACGAGCAGTACTTC. Amino acid sequence: CASSPSSGASYEQYF.

The chain joins TRBV20-1 to TRBJ2-1, with a weak D call TRBD2 (5 bases). This CDR3 has 11 amino acids. In germline, CDR1 is DFQATT, CDR2 SNEGSKA (reference sequence). Trimming cost V 4 bases and J 7 bases, with 8 bases left between them. CDR3 DNA sequence: TGCAGTGCTAAGGAGGTGAATGAGCAGTTCTTC. Translation: CSAKEVNEQFF.

The sample holds one count of this clonotype. The chain uses TRBV7-2 and TRBJ2-1, with 9 positions matching TRBD1. The CDR3 spans 14 residues. Germline loops: CDR1 SGHTA, CDR2 FQGNSA. After removal of 5 bases from V and 10 bases from J, the junction contained 9 bases not matched to a gene. The CDR3 DNA follows: TGTGCCAGCAGCCAAGGACAGGGGATACGGGAGCAGTTCTTC. Encoded protein: CASSQGQGIREQFF. The full variable domain, in which reference TRBV7-2 and TRBJ2-1 provide the parts outside the CDR3, is GAGVSQSPSNKVTEKGKDVELRCDPISGHTALYWYRQSLGQGLEFLIYFQGNSAPDKSGLPSDRFSAERTGGSVSTLTIQRTQQEDSAVYLCASSQGQGIREQFFGPGTRLTVL.

This clonotype was seen ten or more times. The chain employs TRBV7-3 and TRBJ2-7; maybe TRBD2 (6 bases). V lost 7 bases to trimming and J lost 0 bases, with 16 bases between them. The CDR3 consists of 15 residues. Germline CDR1 is SGHTA and CDR2 is FQGTGA. CDR3 protein: CASNMSGTSSYEQYF. The CDR3 DNA is TGTGCCAGCAATATGAGTGGGACTTCCTCCTACGAGCAGTACTTC.

This clonotype occurred a few times. The chain uses TRBV4-2 and TRBJ2-3; TRBD2 is a possible D gene (5 bases). The CDR3 sequence is 14 residues long. Per the germline V gene, CDR1 is LGHNA and CDR2 is YNFKEQ. Trimming took off 0 bases at V and 8 bases at J, with 12 bases between the two ends. Here the CDR3 DNA reads TGTGCCAGCAGCCAAGATGTAACTAGAGCTACGCAGTATTTT. Its translation: CASSQDVTRATQYF.

As DNA, the CDR3 is TGCGCCAGCAGCTTGGATCGGCGGCCGAACACTGAAGCTTTCTTT. Protein product: CASSLDRRPNTEAFF. The chain uses TRBV5-1 and TRBJ1-1; the D is unclear. This CDR3 has 15 amino acids. Germline CDR1 SGHRS, CDR2 YFSETQ. Trimming left V 0 bases short and J 1 base short, with 10 bases between.

This clonotype was picked up a small number of times. The J gene is TRBJ1-1, the V gene TRBV29-1; D gene unclear. This CDR3 region has 10 residues. The V end lost 7 bases, the J end lost 8 bases, and 11 bases lay between the germline ends. The germline V gene has CDR1 SQVTM and CDR2 ANQGSEA. The CDR3, as DNA: TGCAGCGCCGGTTCCCTAGAAGCTTTCTTT. Amino acids: CSAGSLEAFF.

This clonotype came up a few times. The V call is TRBV6-6, the J call TRBJ2-5, with 10 bases fitting TRBD2. The CDR3 covers 15 residues. Germline V lookup: CDR1 MNHNY, CDR2 SVGAGI (reference sequence). V lost 5 bases to trimming and J lost 1 base; unmatched junction nucleotides: 4. CDR3 amino acids: CASSDRTSGQETQYF. In DNA, the CDR3 is TGTGCCAGCAGTGACCGGACTAGCGGCCAAGAGACCCAGTACTTC.

The sample holds many counts of this clonotype. The gene calls are TRBV6-2 or TRBV6-3 and TRBJ1-2, with D unclear. The germline V gene encodes CDR1 MNHEY and CDR2 SVGEGT. Trimming took off 5 bases at V and 7 bases at J, with 14 bases between the two ends. The CDR3 is 13 residues long. As DNA, the CDR3 is TGTGCCAGCAGTGAGGATAGTCCCGGTGGCTACACCTTC. Amino acid sequence: CASSEDSPGGYTF.

This clonotype showed up just a few times. V usage is TRBV7-9 and J usage is TRBJ1-6, with 7 bases lining up with TRBD1. Looked up from germline, CDR1 is SEHNR and CDR2 is FQNEAQ (reference sequence). The CDR3 has 15 residues. The trim removed 5 bases at V and 7 bases at J, leaving 8 bases unmatched. DNA for the CDR3: TGTGCCAGCAGCGCCAGACAGGGAGGCAATTCACCCCTCCACTTT. Encoded protein: CASSARQGGNSPLHF. Together with reference TRBV7-9 and TRBJ1-6, the CDR3 gives the full variable domain: DTGVSQNPRHKITKRGQNVTFRCDPISEHNRLYWYRQTLGQGPEFLTYFQNEAQLEKSRLLSDRFSAERPKGSFSTLEIQRTEQGDSAMYLCASSARQGGNSPLHFGNGTRLTVT.

This clonotype was seen only a few times. V and J are TRBV7-8 and TRBJ1-4; D unresolved. This CDR3 contains 13 residues. The germline CDR1 and CDR2 sequences are SGHVS and FQNEAQ. Trimming removed 3 bases at V and 7 bases at J, with 9 bases between. CDR3 DNA: TGTGCCAGCAGCTTTTCCCGCGGTGAAAAACTGTTTTTT. The encoded protein is CASSFSRGEKLFF.

The sample holds many counts of this clonotype. The CDR3 sequence is CASSDSSGYNEQFF. The CDR3 DNA reads TGTGCCAGCAGTGACTCGTCTGGCTACAATGAGCAGTTCTTC. The V call is TRBV6-4, the J call TRBJ2-1; D call uncertain. The CDR3 totals 14 residues. Trimming removed 0 bases at V and 3 bases at J, with 6 bases between. Germline assignment: CDR1 MRHNA and CDR2 SNTAGT.

The chain has TRBV12-3 or TRBV12-4 and TRBJ2-3; D tentatively reads TRBD1 or TRBD2 (5 bases each). V was shortened by 6 bases and J by 5 bases, with 18 bases between the two germline ends. The CDR3 contains 15 residues. CDR3 sequence reads: CASRGYGGAGDTQYF. CDR3 sequence (DNA): TGTGCCAGCAGGGGATATGGGGGAGCAGGAGATACGCAGTATTTT.

This sequence joins TRBV11-2 and TRBJ2-7; D is unresolved. V gave up 4 bases and J gave up 0 bases, with 7 bases separating them. The germline gives CDR1 SGHAT, CDR2 FQNNGV. This CDR3 is built from 13 residues. CDR3 coding DNA: TGTGCCAGCAGCTGGGCTTCCTCCTACGAGCAGTACTTC. This encodes CASSWASSYEQYF.

This clonotype has just a few counts. The chain links TRBV6-5 to TRBJ2-7; 8 nucleotides line up with TRBD1. J was trimmed by 3 bases and V by 6 bases; bases with no gene match: 10. The CDR3 consists of 15 residues. Germline V CDR1 and CDR2: MNHEY, SVGAGI. CDR3: CASSPSRGPLYEQYF. DNA for the CDR3: TGTGCCAGCAGCCCTTCCAGGGGGCCCCTCTACGAGCAGTACTTC.

This CDR3 is CSVSQRIGGEAFF. Written as DNA, the CDR3 is TGCAGCGTCTCCCAACGGATCGGAGGTGAAGCTTTCTTT. The rearrangement links TRBV29-1 to TRBJ1-1; no clear D. The germline V gene encodes CDR1 SQVTM and CDR2 ANQGSEA. This CDR3 spans 13 amino acids. V dropped 6 bases and J dropped 7 bases, with 18 bases sitting between them.

Many counts were recorded for this clonotype. The gene calls are TRBV7-7 and TRBJ2-2; weak D call: TRBD1 (6 bases). CDR1 and CDR2 (germline): SSHAT, FNYEAQ (reference sequence). V gave up 5 bases and J gave up 6 bases, with 16 bases separating them. The CDR3 is 15 residues long. CDR3 loop: CASSPGTLRSGELFF. The DNA of the CDR3 is TGTGCCAGCAGCCCCGGGACACTACGGTCCGGGGAGCTGTTTTTT. The entire variable domain, with the rest obtained from reference TRBV7-7 and TRBJ2-2, is as follows: GAGVSQSPRYKVTKRGQDVTLRCDPISSHATLYWYQQALGQGPEFLTYFNYEAQPDKSGLPSDRFSAERPEGSISTLTIQRTEQRDSAMYRCASSPGTLRSGELFFGEGSRLTVL.

V is TRBV10-3 and J is TRBJ2-3; maybe TRBD1 (6 bases). Germline CDR1 is ENHRY and CDR2 is SYGVKD. The CDR3 contains 17 residues. The V end lost 2 bases, the J end lost 5 bases, and 20 bases lay between the germline ends. The CDR3 sequence is CAISELKTTGSGDTQYF. The CDR3 DNA follows: TGTGCCATCAGTGAGCTAAAAACTACAGGGTCGGGAGATACGCAGTATTTT.